The next 30 T cell receptor beta chains were all read from a single sample in a study of cytomegalovirus exposure and HLA in healthy donors. 13 Jbeta primers and 60 Vbeta primers were used for the PCR. TCRdb keeps only in-frame clones here, not all; method: immunoSEQ multiplex PCR. Altogether 60,000 to 75,000 clones are present, over 75% being singletons, with the ten largest covering about 12%. The sample was PBMCs. These TCRs come from a woman between 25 and 40 years old in good health and CMV-seropositive.

This chain uses TRBV11-1 with TRBJ1-2; 8 nucleotides agree with TRBD1. The ends lost 0 bases at V and 6 bases at J; junction bases unmatched: 0. Germline CDR1 SGHAT, CDR2 FQDESV (reference sequence). The CDR3 contains 13 residues. The CDR3 bases are TGTGCCAGCAGCTTAGCCAGGGGGCATGGCTACACCTTC. It encodes CASSLARGHGYTF.

The V gene is TRBV27, the J gene TRBJ2-3, with 10 bases fitting TRBD2. The CDR3 extends over 17 amino acids. After removal of 1 base from V and 3 bases from J, the junction contained 7 bases not matched to a gene. CDR1 is MNHEY and CDR2 is SMNVEV in the germline V gene (reference sequence). The CDR3 sequence is CASSLYSGRYNTDTQYF. CDR3 nucleotide sequence: TGTGCCAGCAGTTTATATAGCGGGAGGTACAATACAGATACGCAGTATTTT.

CDR3 nucleotides: TGCAGCGTTGCTTTAGCGGGGCAAAATCAAGAGACCCAGTACTTC. It specifies CSVALAGQNQETQYF. V usage is TRBV29-1 and J usage is TRBJ2-5; TRBD2 agrees at 8 bases. The V gene's germline CDR1 is SQVTM and CDR2 ANQGSEA. With V trimmed by 4 bases and J by 2 bases, 9 bases remained unmatched. The CDR3 contains 15 residues. The full variable domain, with the rest looked up from reference TRBV29-1 and TRBJ2-5, is SAVISQKPSRDICQRGTSLTIQCQVDSQVTMMFWYRQQPGQSLTLIATANQGSEATYESGFVIDKFPISRPNLTFSTLTVSNMSPEDSSIYLCSVALAGQNQETQYFGPGTRLLVL.

CDR3 sequence: CASSISGEGVEQFF. DNA of the CDR3: TGTGCCAGTAGTATCTCTGGGGAGGGGGTTGAGCAGTTCTTC. This sequence joins TRBV19 and TRBJ2-1; a weak D match, TRBD2 (7 bases). V lost 3 bases to trimming and J lost 9 bases, with 15 bases between them. The length of the CDR3 is 14 residues. Germline V gene sequence: CDR1 LNHDA, CDR2 SQIVND (reference sequence). Combining the CDR3 with reference TRBV19 and TRBJ2-1 gives the whole variable domain DGGITQSPKYLFRKEGQNVTLSCEQNLNHDAMYWYRQDPGQGLRLIYYSQIVNDFQKGDIAEGYSVSREKKESFPLTVTSAQKNPTAFYLCASSISGEGVEQFFGPGTRLTVL.

The chain couples TRBV5-8 to TRBJ2-3; perhaps TRBD1 as D (6 bases). This CDR3 has 17 amino acids. Trimming removed 4 bases at V and 4 bases at J, with 22 bases between. Germline CDR1 is SGHTS and CDR2 is YDEGEE. The CDR3 is CASSVTGTSYGSDTQYF. The CDR3 DNA sequence: TGTGCCAGCAGCGTAACCGGGACATCCTATGGATCAGATACGCAGTATTTT.

This clone was counted only a few times. The rearrangement uses TRBV4-1 and TRBJ2-1; 10 bases agree with TRBD2. The germline V gene has CDR1 MGHRA and CDR2 YSYEKL. There are 16 residues in the CDR3. The ends lost 2 bases at V and 4 bases at J; junction bases unmatched: 5. In DNA form, the CDR3 reads TGCGCCAGCAGCCAACCCACTAGCGGGAATTACAATGAGCAGTTCTTC. Encoded protein: CASSQPTSGNYNEQFF.

The chain links TRBV7-9 to TRBJ2-3; D gene uncertain. CDR3 length equals 11 residues. Per germline, CDR1 SEHNR and CDR2 FQNEAQ (reference sequence). The V end lost 5 bases, the J end lost 4 bases, and 4 bases lay between the germline ends. DNA of the CDR3: TGTGCCAGCAGCCGTGCAGATACGCAGTATTTT. It translates to CASSRADTQYF.

This clone has only one observation. The CDR3 reads CASSPTGSAVQPQHF. DNA for the CDR3: TGCGCCAGCAGCCCGACAGGCTCTGCCGTTCAGCCCCAGCATTTT. The chain recombines TRBV4-1 with TRBJ1-5, with a weak D call TRBD1 (6 bases). Trimming took off 4 bases at V and 6 bases at J, with 16 bases between the two ends. The CDR3 runs 15 residues. The germline V gene has CDR1 MGHRA and CDR2 YSYEKL.

V gene TRBV29-1 combines with J gene TRBJ2-2; TRBD1 matches at 10 bases. The CDR3 covers 13 residues. CDR1 and CDR2 (germline): SQVTM, ANQGSEA. The ends lost 7 bases at V and 4 bases at J; junction bases unmatched: 3. CDR3 loop: CSARTGGTGELFF. The DNA of the CDR3 is TGCAGCGCCAGGACAGGGGGCACCGGGGAGCTGTTTTTT.

The genes are TRBV6-1 and TRBJ1-2; TRBD1 agrees at 7 bases. The CDR3 covers 14 residues. Germline V gives CDR1 MNHNS, CDR2 SASEGT. Trimming at V came to 6 bases and at J to 4 bases, leaving 8 bases not matched to a gene. The CDR3 here is CASRDRVASYGYTF. CDR3 bases: TGTGCCAGCAGAGACAGGGTCGCTTCCTATGGCTACACCTTC.

The chain employs TRBV6-1 and TRBJ2-3, with 9 bases fitting TRBD2. J lost 2 bases, V lost 0 bases, and 3 bases had no gene match. This CDR3 has 16 residues. The germline gives CDR1 MNHNS, CDR2 SASEGT. The CDR3 sequence is CASSEAAGGFTDTQYF. The DNA for the CDR3 is TGTGCCAGCAGTGAAGCCGCGGGAGGGTTCACAGATACGCAGTATTTT.

This clone was recorded only once. The chain combines TRBV19 with TRBJ1-3; D ambiguous. Trimming removed 1 base at V and 1 base at J, with 5 bases between. Germline values: CDR1 LNHDA, CDR2 SQIVND (reference sequence). The CDR3 length is 14 residues. In DNA, the CDR3 is TGTGCCAGTAGTATAGGGGCATCTGGAAACACCATATATTTT. Its protein is CASSIGASGNTIYF.

The chain uses TRBV19 and TRBJ1-5; perhaps TRBD1 as D (5 bases). From germline, CDR1 is LNHDA and CDR2 SQIVND (reference sequence). This CDR3 comprises 14 residues. Trimming cost V 6 bases and J 5 bases, with 14 bases left between them. CDR3 amino acids: CASRTLEGHQPQHF. The DNA of the CDR3 is TGTGCCAGTAGAACCCTGGAGGGGCATCAGCCCCAGCATTTT.

The chain is built from TRBV7-6 and TRBJ2-3, with 7 bases identical to TRBD1. The CDR3 length is 16 residues. Per the germline V gene, CDR1 is SGHVS and CDR2 is FNYEAQ. After removal of 2 bases from V and 3 bases from J, the junction contained 8 bases not matched to a gene. DNA for the CDR3: TGTGCCAGCAGCTTATCGTTCGAACAGGGGACAGATACGCAGTATTTT. Translation: CASSLSFEQGTDTQYF.

The chain links TRBV19 to TRBJ2-6; D gene ambiguous. This CDR3 region has 17 residues. V lost 3 bases and J lost 4, with 16 bases in between. Germline V lookup: CDR1 LNHDA, CDR2 SQIVND (reference sequence). CDR3 in DNA: TGTGCCAGTAGTATTAACGGTCTGGGCGCCGGGGCCAACGTCCTGACTTTC. Protein product: CASSINGLGAGANVLTF.

This rearrangement joins TRBV5-4 to TRBJ2-3; D not resolved. Per germline, CDR1 SGHNT and CDR2 YYREEE (reference sequence). CDR3 length: 17 amino acids. V dropped 4 bases and J dropped 1 base, with 19 bases sitting between them. CDR3 amino acids: CASSRFIQATRTDTQYF. Written as DNA, the CDR3 is TGTGCCAGCAGCAGATTCATACAAGCGACCCGCACAGATACGCAGTATTTT.

The CDR3 region is CASSPGQGGYGYTF. CDR3 bases: TGTGCCAGCAGTCCCGGACAGGGGGGCTATGGCTACACCTTC. The chain has TRBV6-4 and TRBJ1-2; 10 bases agree with TRBD1. V was clipped by 5 bases and J by 4 bases; unmatched bases: 4. Germline CDR1 MRHNA, CDR2 SNTAGT. This CDR3 has 14 residues.

V gene TRBV5-5 combines with J gene TRBJ1-1; D is undetermined. V was cut by 1 base and J by 4 bases, with 11 bases left in between. This CDR3 has 14 residues. CDR1 SGHKS and CDR2 YYEKEE come from the germline V gene (reference sequence). CDR3 sequence reads: CASSLWGAFTEAFF. The CDR3 coding sequence is TGTGCCAGCAGCTTGTGGGGAGCCTTCACTGAAGCTTTCTTT.

V is TRBV27 and J is TRBJ1-4; D gene unclear. With 6 bases removed from V and 2 bases from J, the gap between germline ends came to 10 bases. This CDR3 has 14 amino acids. The germline CDR1 and CDR2 sequences are MNHEY and SMNVEV (reference sequence). CDR3: CASRRLGTNEKLFF. The CDR3 bases are TGTGCCAGCAGGCGACTCGGGACTAATGAAAAACTGTTTTTT.

The sample holds a few counts of this clone. The J gene is TRBJ1-3, the V gene TRBV5-4; TRBD1 might be the D (5 bases). Trimming took 4 bases from V and 0 from J, leaving 8 bases between them. CDR3 size: 14 residues. CDR1 is SGHNT, CDR2 YYREEE, per germline (reference sequence). The CDR3 protein is CASSPGFSGNTIYF. In DNA form, the CDR3 reads TGTGCCAGCAGCCCAGGGTTCTCTGGAAACACCATATATTTT.

The chain employs TRBV30 and TRBJ1-1; the D gene is possibly TRBD1 (6 bases). Germline V gives CDR1 GTSNPN, CDR2 SVGIG (reference sequence). V lost 4 bases and J 1 base, leaving 13 bases between the germline ends. The CDR3 spans 14 residues. CDR3 sequence: CAWNPRGWNTEAFF. The CDR3 DNA reads as TGTGCCTGGAACCCCAGGGGCTGGAACACTGAAGCTTTCTTT.

This CDR3 is CASSMEREISEQYF. CDR3 nucleotides: TGTGCCAGTAGTATGGAGCGGGAGATATCCGAGCAGTACTTC. V gene TRBV19 combines with J gene TRBJ2-5; 8 bases map to TRBD2. TRBJ2-7 matches the DNA end more closely, so the J call is doubtful. The CDR3 sequence is 14 residues long. Germline lookup yields CDR1 LNHDA and CDR2 SQIVND (reference sequence).

This clone was seen only once. The V call is TRBV14, the J call TRBJ2-7; possibly TRBD1 for D (5 bases). The CDR3 has 14 residues. V dropped 4 bases and J dropped 3 bases, with 13 bases sitting between them. CDR1 SGHDN and CDR2 FVKESK come from the germline V gene. Written as DNA, the CDR3 is TGTGCCAGCAGCCCTCTCGACAGACTCTACGAGCAGTACTTC. Translating gives CASSPLDRLYEQYF. Using reference TRBV14 and TRBJ2-7 for the parts outside the CDR3, the full variable domain is EAGVTQFPSHSVIEKGQTVTLRCDPISGHDNLYWYRRVMGKEIKFLLHFVKESKQDESGMPNNRFLAERTGGTYSTLKVQPAELEDSGVYFCASSPLDRLYEQYFGPGTRLTVT.

This chain joins TRBV9 and TRBJ2-1, with 8 bases fitting TRBD1. CDR3 length: 15 residues. V trimming: 1 base; J trimming: 3 bases; junction bases outside the gene matches: 3. The germline gives CDR1 SGDLS, CDR2 YYNGEE. CDR3 residues: CASSVQGAVYNEQFF. The CDR3 nucleotides read TGTGCCAGCAGCGTACAGGGGGCGGTCTACAATGAGCAGTTCTTC.

The chain couples TRBV5-1 to TRBJ1-1, with D hard to call. Germline assignment: CDR1 SGHRS and CDR2 YFSETQ. There are 14 residues in the CDR3. V lost 3 bases and J lost 5, with 14 bases in between. The CDR3 sequence is CASSSDPPGTEAFF. The CDR3 DNA is TGCGCCAGCAGCTCCGACCCCCCGGGGACTGAAGCTTTCTTT.

This clone was detected only once. The gene calls are TRBV5-1 and TRBJ2-3, with TRBD2 matching over 8 bases. Germline V gene data show CDR1 as SGHRS and CDR2 as YFSETQ. This CDR3 is 17 amino acids long. Trimming took 4 bases from V and 5 from J; bases not matched to a gene: 15. The CDR3 DNA follows: TGCGCCAGCAGCCCCACCAAGCGGGAGTTGGGCGGAGATACGCAGTATTTT. Protein product: CASSPTKRELGGDTQYF.

The chain employs TRBV27 and TRBJ2-1; the D is unclear. V was pared by 4 bases and J by 2 bases, with 9 bases between. In germline, CDR1 is MNHEY, CDR2 SMNVEV (reference sequence). This CDR3 comprises 14 residues. The CDR3 here is CASSSGQAYNEQFF. CDR3 nucleotides: TGTGCCAGCAGTTCTGGGCAGGCCTACAATGAGCAGTTCTTC.

This chain connects TRBV5-1 to TRBJ2-5; D is perhaps TRBD2 (5 bases). Trimming took off 3 bases at V and 1 base at J, with 28 bases between the two ends. Looked up from germline, CDR1 is SGHRS and CDR2 is YFSETQ. The CDR3 has 20 residues. CDR3 sequence (DNA): TGCGCCAGCAGCTCGAGGGCCCAGGCGCGTCAACACGTCCCCCAAGAGACCCAGTACTTC. Protein sequence: CASSSRAQARQHVPQETQYF.

The chain couples TRBV25-1 to TRBJ2-1; TRBD1 matches 10 bases. This CDR3 spans 15 amino acids. The V gene end was trimmed by 2 bases and the J gene end by 9 bases; junction bases not matched to a gene: 7. Germline CDR1 MGHDK, CDR2 SYGVNS. The CDR3 region is CASSEKGQGSGEQFF. In nucleotides, the CDR3 is TGTGCCAGCAGTGAAAAGGGACAGGGGAGCGGTGAGCAGTTCTTC. Looking up the rest from reference TRBV25-1 and TRBJ2-1 gives the full variable domain: EADIYQTPRYLVIGTGKKITLECSQTMGHDKMYWYQQDPGMELHLIHYSYGVNSTEKGDLSSESTVSRIRTEHFPLTLESARPSHTSQYLCASSEKGQGSGEQFFGPGTRLTVL.

V usage is TRBV5-1 and J usage is TRBJ2-7; D not resolved. The CDR3 totals 15 residues. V was clipped by 0 bases and J by 2 bases, with 12 bases between them. In germline, CDR1 is SGHRS, CDR2 YFSETQ. In DNA form, the CDR3 reads TGCGCCAGCAGCTTGGGAGGCCTTCGCGCCTACGAGCAGTACTTC. Translated: CASSLGGLRAYEQYF.